The 8 T cell receptor beta chains below all came from one sample that was sequenced in a study of regulatory T cells in long-lasting Graves disease (dated by TCRdb to the early 2020s). The sample's time point, from its label and the paper: newly diagnosed GD, antithyroid drugs for less than 3 months. For both TCR sequencing and RNA sequencing, RNA was extracted from PBMCs in TRIzol. Library preparation was by multiplex PCR. Sequencer: Illumina HiSeq 4000. To build TCR beta libraries, CDR3 regions were amplified by Arm-PCR using iRepertoire HTBI primers. Using fastp at Q25 and MiXCR, TCRdb reprocessed the public reads and kept productive beta chains. Duplicate CDR3 protein sequences are folded into a single record with the most common DNA and genes. The sample includes some 220,000 distinct CDR3 sequences, with around 19% observed a single time. About an eighth of the sample comes from the top ten.

These data were also filed under a second study, of T cells in Graves' hyperthyroidism and ophthalmopathy.

The specimen was peripheral blood mononuclear cells (PBMCs), collected at new diagnosis, from a patient treated with antithyroid drugs. These receptors were collected from a woman aged 30 to 39 with Graves disease. Donor details come from another sample of the same person, matched by shared clones.

This clonotype has at least ten counts. The genes are TRBV2 and TRBJ1-5; perhaps TRBD1 as D (6 bases). This CDR3 comprises 14 residues. V was shortened by 5 bases and J by 1 base, with 9 bases between the two germline ends. Germline CDR1 and CDR2: SNHLY and FYNNEI. The CDR3 nucleotides read TGTGCCAGCAGTTCTACAGGGAGCAATCAGCCCCAGCATTTT. This gives the protein CASSSTGSNQPQHF.

This clonotype was counted many times. This chain's CDR3 is CSARGGGQGGNEQFF. The DNA of the CDR3 is TGCAGTGCTAGAGGGGGAGGACAGGGGGGAAATGAGCAGTTCTTC. The chain couples TRBV20-1 to TRBJ2-1; 10 positions agree with TRBD1. CDR3 length: 15 residues. Germline CDR1 is DFQATT and CDR2 is SNEGSKA (reference sequence). V shed 1 base, J shed 7 bases, and the junction held 7 bases outside the gene matches.

This clonotype was counted at least ten times. The J gene is TRBJ2-7, the V gene TRBV7-2, with 12 bases identical to TRBD2. The CDR3 covers 18 residues. CDR1 and CDR2 from the germline V gene are SGHTA and FQGNSA. V trimming: 4 bases; J trimming: 7 bases; junction bases outside the gene matches: 17. The CDR3 sequence: CASSSGLAGNLLFLEQYF. CDR3 nucleotides: TGTGCCAGCAGCTCCGGACTAGCGGGAAACCTTCTATTCTTAGAGCAGTACTTC. The full variable domain, rest sourced from reference TRBV7-2 and TRBJ2-7, is GAGVSQSPSNKVTEKGKDVELRCDPISGHTALYWYRQSLGQGLEFLIYFQGNSAPDKSGLPSDRFSAERTGGSVSTLTIQRTQQEDSAVYLCASSSGLAGNLLFLEQYFGPGTRLTVT.

This clonotype was observed at least ten times. This chain uses TRBV10-3 with TRBJ1-5, with D unresolved. Germline CDR1 ENHRY, CDR2 SYGVKD. V was trimmed by 1 base and J by 0 bases, leaving 7 bases between them. The CDR3 extends over 15 amino acids. This chain's CDR3 is CAISEWSDSNQPQHF. The CDR3 coding sequence is TGTGCCATCAGTGAGTGGTCAGATAGCAATCAGCCCCAGCATTTT.

This clonotype was seen repeatedly, ten times or more. The rearrangement links TRBV7-3 to TRBJ1-5, with D unresolved. Germline-derived CDR1 and CDR2 are SGHTA and FQGTGA. V was pared by 6 bases and J by 7 bases, with 13 bases between. The CDR3 contains 13 residues. Written as DNA, the CDR3 is TGTGCCAGCAGTCTAAGCATTGGGCAGCCCCAGCATTTT. It specifies CASSLSIGQPQHF. Combining the CDR3 with reference TRBV7-3 and TRBJ1-5 gives the whole variable domain GAGVSQTPSNKVTEKGKYVELRCDPISGHTALYWYRQSLGQGPEFLIYFQGTGAADDSGLPNDRFFAVRPEGSVSTLKIQRTERGDSAVYLCASSLSIGQPQHFGDGTRLSIL.

This chain connects TRBV6-2 or TRBV6-3 to TRBJ2-7, with D possibly TRBD1 on 7 matching bases. Trimming stripped 5 bases from V and 3 bases from J, with 14 bases between. The germline V gene has CDR1 MNHEY and CDR2 SVGEGT. This CDR3 has 14 amino acids. The CDR3 DNA reads as TGTGCCAGCAGTGGCGGGACAGTTATCTACGAGCAGTACTTC. Translation gives CASSGGTVIYEQYF.

This clonotype was detected a few times. The chain carries TRBV24-1 and TRBJ2-1; 8 bases are shared with TRBD1. The CDR3 consists of 13 residues. Germline CDR1 and CDR2: KGHDR and SFDVKD. Trimming took 5 bases from V and 4 from J; bases not matched to a gene: 0. DNA of the CDR3: TGTGCCACCAGTGGGACAGGGTACAATGAGCAGTTCTTC. The encoded protein is CATSGTGYNEQFF.

The table lists this clonotype with a few counts. The chain couples TRBV5-4 to TRBJ2-1; 8 bases fit TRBD2. Germline V gives CDR1 SGHNT, CDR2 YYREEE (reference sequence). This CDR3 has 15 residues. V gave up 4 bases and J gave up 8 bases; unmatched junction bases: 11. CDR3 in amino acids: CASSLNGLALDEQFF. The DNA of the CDR3 is TGTGCCAGCAGCCTGAATGGACTAGCCCTCGATGAGCAGTTCTTC.